Each of the 20 T cell receptor beta chains below was sequenced from the same sample in a study of T cells after yellow fever vaccination. TCRdb reprocessed the 5' RACE reads with MiXCR, giving one entry per CDR3 protein. The sample contains some 320,000 distinct CDR3 sequences, roughly 10% of which appear only once. The sequences come from CD4+ T cells sorted from PBMCs, collected 45 days after the yellow fever booster vaccination. The receptors derive from a man younger than 35 who received the YFV17D yellow fever vaccine.

This clonotype was detected only a few times. The chain links TRBV30 to TRBJ2-1, with D perhaps TRBD2 (5 bases). Germline loops: CDR1 GTSNPN, CDR2 SVGIG (reference sequence). Trimming removed 1 base at V and 6 bases at J, with 10 bases between. The CDR3 sequence is 13 residues long. The CDR3 here is CAWSAGYGNEQFF. The CDR3 DNA sequence: TGTGCCTGGAGTGCGGGGTACGGCAATGAGCAGTTCTTC.

Ten or more counts support this clonotype. The chain joins TRBV4-1 to TRBJ1-5; D possibly corresponds to TRBD1 (5 bases). Trimming stripped 1 base from V and 2 bases from J, with 12 bases between. Germline V CDR1 and CDR2: MGHRA, YSYEKL. The CDR3 covers 16 residues. CDR3 protein: CASSQGGLLGNQPQHF. The CDR3, as DNA: TGCGCCAGCAGCCAAGGGGGACTCCTCGGCAATCAGCCCCAGCATTTT.

The chain links TRBV6-6 to TRBJ2-3; 12 nucleotides line up with TRBD1. The V gene's germline CDR1 is MNHNY and CDR2 SVGAGI (reference sequence). The length of the CDR3 is 21 residues. J gave up 0 bases and V 6 bases, and 19 bases lay outside the gene matches. The CDR3 nucleotides read TGTGCCAGCAGCCGGGACAGGGGGCGAGTAGCGGGGGATTTTAGCACAGATACGCAGTATTTT. Translation: CASSRDRGRVAGDFSTDTQYF.

CDR3 coding DNA: TGTGCCAGCAGGCCGGACAGGTACAATGAGCAGTTCTTC. Its translation is CASRPDRYNEQFF. The chain uses TRBV6-6 and TRBJ2-1; TRBD1 aligns across 7 bases. The CDR3 runs to 13 residues. The germline V gene encodes CDR1 MNHNY and CDR2 SVGAGI (reference sequence). V dropped 6 bases and J dropped 4; count of bases not matched to a gene: 3.

This clonotype was detected only a few times. The chain has TRBV5-1 and TRBJ1-1, with 7 bases that match TRBD1. The CDR3 is 13 amino acids. The ends lost 2 bases at V and 10 bases at J; junction bases unmatched: 8. Germline-derived CDR1 and CDR2 are SGHRS and YFSETQ. The DNA of the CDR3 is TGCGCCAGCAGCTTTGTCCAGGGGGAATCAGCTTTCTTT. Residues: CASSFVQGESAFF.

This clonotype was seen more than once but under ten times. The chain uses TRBV29-1 and TRBJ2-1, with 9 nucleotides matching TRBD2. CDR1 SQVTM and CDR2 ANQGSEA come from the germline V gene. CDR3 length: 14 amino acids. The J segment lost 8 bases and the V segment lost 5 bases, leaving 10 bases of the junction unmatched. The CDR3 is CSVKEGLAKHEQFF. DNA of the CDR3: TGCAGCGTTAAGGAAGGACTAGCGAAACATGAGCAGTTCTTC.

This clonotype was found a few times. V gene TRBV6-1 combines with J gene TRBJ2-1, with 8 bases identical to TRBD2. The V segment lost 8 bases and the J segment 10 bases; nucleotides outside the gene matches: 13. The CDR3 spans 14 residues. In germline, CDR1 is MNHNS, CDR2 SASEGT. The CDR3 bases are TGTGCCAGCGCCTCTACGGGGGGGGCATTGGAGCAGTTCTTC. This codes for CASASTGGALEQFF.

This clonotype came up many times. This rearrangement joins TRBV7-2 to TRBJ2-3; 7 nucleotides agree with TRBD2. The CDR3 sequence is 13 residues long. The V gene end was trimmed by 6 bases and the J gene end by 1 base; junction bases not matched to a gene: 1. Germline-derived CDR1 and CDR2 are SGHTA and FQGNSA. CDR3 nucleotides: TGTGCCAGCAGGGGGGGGGGCACAGATACGCAGTATTTT. Protein product: CASRGGGTDTQYF.

The rearrangement joins TRBV5-4 to TRBJ1-4; no firm D call. The CDR3 sequence is 15 residues long. The V gene lost 3 bases and the J gene lost 1 base, with 10 bases spanning the gap. Germline V gene lookup returns CDR1 SGHNT and CDR2 YYREEE (reference sequence). The CDR3 DNA reads TGTGCCAGCAGCTCGAAACGGGGAACTAATGAAAAACTGTTTTTT. Translation gives CASSSKRGTNEKLFF. The full variable domain, completed using reference TRBV5-4 and TRBJ1-4, is ETGVTQSPTHLIKTRGQQVTLRCSSQSGHNTVSWYQQALGQGPQFIFQYYREEENGRGNFPPRFSGLQFPNYSSELNVNALELDDSALYLCASSSKRGTNEKLFFGSGTQLSVL.

The chain uses TRBV5-6 and TRBJ2-7; 8 bases agree with TRBD2. The CDR3 runs 14 residues. Unmatched junction bases numbered 7, after V lost 2 bases and J lost 6 bases. Germline values: CDR1 SGHDT, CDR2 YYEEEE. The CDR3 bases are TGTGCCAGCAGCTTAGGCGCGGGGGGTGTCGAGCAGTACTTC. Its translation: CASSLGAGGVEQYF.

The genes are TRBV7-9 and TRBJ1-5; D gene unclear. The CDR3 consists of 12 residues. The germline V and J ends were trimmed by 6 bases and 6 bases, with 9 bases remaining between them. CDR1 is SEHNR, CDR2 FQNEAQ, per germline (reference sequence). In nucleotides, the CDR3 is TGTGCCAGCAGTAATATCGGTCAGCCCCAGCATTTT. This codes for CASSNIGQPQHF.

This clonotype appeared a few times. The rearrangement links TRBV7-2 to TRBJ1-2; no clear D. V dropped 2 bases and J dropped 4 bases, with 14 bases sitting between them. Germline V gene lookup returns CDR1 SGHTA and CDR2 FQGNSA. The length of the CDR3 is 15 residues. CDR3 coding DNA: TGTGCCAGCAGCTTACGGACGGCCTCCGCCTATGGCTACACCTTC. The encoded protein is CASSLRTASAYGYTF.

The CDR3 sequence: CSASWPSGGYTDTQYF. The CDR3 DNA follows: TGCAGTGCTAGTTGGCCTAGCGGGGGGTACACAGATACGCAGTATTTT. The V call is TRBV20-1, the J call TRBJ2-3; TRBD2 agrees at 11 bases. This CDR3 comprises 16 residues. Germline V gene data show CDR1 as DFQATT and CDR2 as SNEGSKA (reference sequence). Trimming at V came to 3 bases and at J to 2 bases, leaving 7 bases not matched to a gene.

This clonotype was seen a handful of times. The V and J genes are TRBV7-9 and TRBJ2-5, with 10 bases that match TRBD2. Germline loops: CDR1 SEHNR, CDR2 FQNEAQ (reference sequence). CDR3 length: 15 amino acids. The junction had 7 bases not matched to a gene; V was cut back by 5 bases and J by 4 bases. The CDR3 reads CASSRSGGPPETQYF. The CDR3 bases are TGTGCCAGCAGCCGTAGCGGGGGGCCCCCAGAGACCCAGTACTTC. The variable domain in full, with the rest retrieved from reference TRBV7-9 and TRBJ2-5, is DTGVSQNPRHKITKRGQNVTFRCDPISEHNRLYWYRQTLGQGPEFLTYFQNEAQLEKSRLLSDRFSAERPKGSFSTLEIQRTEQGDSAMYLCASSRSGGPPETQYFGPGTRLLVL.

This clonotype was detected only a few times. CDR3 protein: CASSLWGGLNEQYF. As DNA, the CDR3 is TGTGCCAGCAGTTTATGGGGGGGGCTCAACGAGCAGTACTTC. The genes are TRBV12-3 or TRBV12-4 and TRBJ2-7; D is possibly TRBD2 (7 bases). The CDR3 has 14 residues. The V end lost 2 bases, the J end lost 5 bases, and 13 bases lay between the germline ends.

This rearrangement joins TRBV18 to TRBJ2-4; no definite D call. V was cut by 4 bases and J by 6 bases, with 10 bases left in between. Per germline, CDR1 KGHSH and CDR2 LQKENI. The CDR3 sequence is 13 residues long. CDR3 residues: CASSLDTGNIQYF. CDR3 coding DNA: TGTGCCAGCTCACTAGACACGGGAAACATTCAGTACTTC.

The chain is built from TRBV4-2 and TRBJ2-1; 11 nucleotides agree with TRBD2. The CDR3 covers 18 residues. Trimming at V came to 6 bases and at J to 3 bases, leaving 13 bases not matched to a gene. Germline V CDR1 and CDR2: LGHNA, YNFKEQ. The CDR3 is CASRGLGPSGGNYNEQFF. The DNA for the CDR3 is TGTGCCAGCAGGGGGCTAGGGCCTAGCGGGGGGAACTACAATGAGCAGTTCTTC.

The sample holds a few counts of this clonotype. This sequence joins TRBV7-2 and TRBJ2-5, with D unresolved. Germline loops: CDR1 SGHTA, CDR2 FQGNSA. The CDR3 extends over 11 amino acids. Between the trimmed V and J ends, which lost 5 bases and 8 bases, there was a span of 9 bases. CDR3 region: CASSPRSTQYF. Written as DNA, the CDR3 is TGTGCCAGCAGCCCCAGGTCCACCCAGTACTTC.

Details on this clonotype: One junction end does not reproduce the germline sequence, and a read error may be involved. The genes are TRBV6-2 or TRBV6-3 and TRBJ2-3; D might be TRBD1 (6 bases). Germline V lookup: CDR1 MNHEY, CDR2 SVGEGT. The CDR3 runs 12 residues. The CDR3 nucleotides are TGTGCCAGCAGTCGTAGACAGGCTTGGTATTTTTTT. As protein: CASSRRQAWYFF.

This clonotype was seen a single time. The CDR3 DNA is TGTGCCAGCAGATCCGCCACCGGGGAGCTGTTTTTT. Amino acid sequence: CASRSATGELFF. The chain employs TRBV6-6 and TRBJ2-2; D is unclear. The CDR3 loop spans 12 amino acids. Trimming removed 6 bases at V and 4 bases at J, with 6 bases between. Germline V gene lookup returns CDR1 MNHNY and CDR2 SVGAGI (reference sequence).